Here is one TCR beta chain with its context. TCRdb's table, derived via immunoSEQ multiplex PCR, lists solely in-frame clones and lacks some. Here the sample spans around 150,000 clones, 75% to 85% being singletons. This entry comes from a study of blood T cell repertoires in COVID-19. Whole-study context: Material from acute and convalescent COVID-19 was sourced from the United States, Italy and Spain. PBMCs, B-cell-depleted T cells, or T cells provided the cDNA or gDNA that made up the material.

The participants were between roughly 18 and 89 years old and came from roughly 25 US areas. Participants' reported clinical history set cohort assignment. V was clipped by 6 bases and J by 10 bases; unmatched bases: 10. Germline assignment: CDR1 MNHEY and CDR2 SVGEGT. The CDR3 is made up of 13 amino acids. The sample consisted of PBMCs or T cells enriched from blood (not recorded which). This sequence joins TRBV6-2 or TRBV6-3 and TRBJ2-5; TRBD1 matches 8 bases. The receptor was isolated from a man in his forties who had recovered from COVID-19. The CDR3 region has the DNA TGTGCCAGCAGCCTCGGACAGGGCGGGGACCAGTACTTC. Translating it yields CASSLGQGGDQYF.